Presented here are 28 T cell receptor beta chains from one specimen sequenced in a study of PD-L1 blockade in urothelial cancer. This sample's time point: pretreatment peripheral blood. Profiling relied on immunoSEQ multiplex PCR, and the TCRdb table lists in-frame clones only, not all of them. The data contain 35,000 to 45,000 clones, approximately 90% of them singletons. This specimen was PBMCs, taken around atezolizumab (anti-PD-L1) treatment. These receptors were obtained from a woman aged 60-75 years with urothelial cancer.

In its sample, this clone was seen once. The V and J genes are TRBV18 and TRBJ1-4, with no clear D. The CDR3 has 14 residues. CDR1 and CDR2 (germline): KGHSH, LQKENI. Trimming removed 6 bases from V and 1 base from J, with 9 bases in between. The CDR3 DNA reads as TGTGCCAGCTCGCTTCCGGGAACTAATGAAAAACTGTTTTTT. Protein product: CASSLPGTNEKLFF.

The J gene is TRBJ2-7, the V gene TRBV28; TRBD2 agrees at 10 bases. Germline V gene data show CDR1 as MDHEN and CDR2 as SYDVKM. The ends lost 5 bases at V and 2 bases at J; junction bases unmatched: 12. The CDR3 covers 17 residues. The chain's CDR3 is CASSHSGYSGRTYEQYF. In nucleotides, the CDR3 is TGTGCCAGCAGTCACTCCGGCTATAGCGGGAGGACCTACGAGCAGTACTTC.

This clone was picked up one time. The genes are TRBV7-9 and TRBJ1-3; D not resolved. CDR1 SEHNR and CDR2 FQNEAQ come from the germline V gene (reference sequence). The CDR3 extends over 15 amino acids. Trimming took off 2 bases at V and 4 bases at J, with 12 bases between the two ends. DNA for the CDR3: TGTGCCAGCAGCTTAACAGCCACAAGAGGAAACACCATATATTTT. It is translated as CASSLTATRGNTIYF.

The J gene is TRBJ2-3, the V gene TRBV7-9, with D uncertain. There are 15 residues in the CDR3. V was shortened by 5 bases and J by 0 bases, with 12 bases between the two germline ends. Germline V lookup: CDR1 SEHNR, CDR2 FQNEAQ (reference sequence). This CDR3 reads CASSPILLSTDTQYF. Written as DNA, the CDR3 is TGTGCCAGCAGCCCAATACTGCTTAGCACAGATACGCAGTATTTT.

Concerning this clone: This sample includes further DNA sequences coding for the same CDR3. The chain has TRBV5-1 and TRBJ1-2; 9 bases match TRBD1. CDR1 is SGHRS, CDR2 YFSETQ, per germline. The ends lost 0 bases at V and 0 bases at J; junction bases unmatched: 0. The CDR3 totals 15 residues. CDR3 amino acids: CASSLGTGANYGYTF. The CDR3 region has the DNA TGCGCCAGCAGCTTGGGGACAGGGGCTAACTATGGCTACACCTTC. Supplemented by reference TRBV5-1 and TRBJ1-2, the full variable domain reads KAGVTQTPRYLIKTRGQQVTLSCSPISGHRSVSWYQQTPGQGLQFLFEYFSETQRNKGNFPGRFSGRQFSNSRSEMNVSTLELGDSALYLCASSLGTGANYGYTFGSGTRLTVV.

The chain uses TRBV4-2 and TRBJ2-3; 10 nucleotides agree with TRBD2. The trim removed 0 bases at V and 5 bases at J, leaving 8 bases unmatched. CDR1 and CDR2 (germline): LGHNA, YNFKEQ. The CDR3 spans 17 residues. The CDR3 reads CASSQDLAGVRLDTQYF. DNA of the CDR3: TGTGCCAGCAGCCAAGACCTAGCGGGAGTACGTTTAGATACGCAGTATTTT.

V and J are TRBV28 and TRBJ2-2; D uncertain. The length of the CDR3 is 14 residues. CDR1 MDHEN and CDR2 SYDVKM come from the germline V gene. Trimming cost V 3 bases and J 4 bases, with 9 bases left between them. CDR3 residues: CASSFVQRTGELFF. In nucleotides, the CDR3 is TGTGCCAGCAGTTTCGTGCAGCGCACCGGGGAGCTGTTTTTT.

V is TRBV5-1 and J is TRBJ2-7; 7 positions match TRBD1. CDR3 length: 17 residues. Trimming cost V 5 bases and J 2 bases; bases outside gene matches: 16. Germline CDR1 and CDR2: SGHRS and YFSETQ. CDR3 in DNA: TGCGCCAGCAGTTCCGAGCACAGGGGTCAGTCTGCCTACGAGCAGTACTTC. The encoded protein is CASSSEHRGQSAYEQYF.

The J gene is TRBJ1-2, the V gene TRBV4-3; 7 bases align to TRBD1. After removal of 1 base from V and 4 bases from J, the junction contained 3 bases not matched to a gene. This CDR3 contains 14 residues. Per the germline V gene, CDR1 is LGHNA and CDR2 is YSLEER. CDR3 residues: CASSQATGTYGYTF. CDR3 DNA: TGCGCCAGCAGCCAAGCGACAGGGACCTATGGCTACACCTTC.

The CDR3 protein is CASSIRQGVQPQHF. The CDR3, as DNA: TGTGCCAGTAGTATCCGACAGGGGGTTCAGCCCCAGCATTTT. This sequence joins TRBV19 and TRBJ1-5, with 9 bases identical to TRBD1. The CDR3 contains 14 residues. Germline CDR1 reads LNHDA; CDR2 reads SQIVND (reference sequence). V lost 3 bases to trimming and J lost 6 bases; unmatched junction nucleotides: 3.

This clone was found a few times. This rearrangement joins TRBV5-1 to TRBJ2-2; D is unclear. This CDR3 has 13 amino acids. V lost 2 bases and J 5 bases, leaving 7 bases between the germline ends. Germline assignment: CDR1 SGHRS and CDR2 YFSETQ. The chain's CDR3 is CASSFQLTGELFF. The CDR3 DNA follows: TGCGCCAGCAGCTTTCAGTTAACCGGGGAGCTGTTTTTT.

The chain is built from TRBV7-9 and TRBJ1-5; D is unclear. This CDR3 comprises 13 residues. In germline, CDR1 is SEHNR, CDR2 FQNEAQ (reference sequence). The V end was cut by 5 bases, the J end by 5 bases, with 10 bases between. The CDR3 spells CASSPRVDQPQHF. CDR3 in DNA: TGTGCCAGCAGCCCACGGGTGGATCAGCCCCAGCATTTT.

The rearrangement links TRBV29-1 to TRBJ2-2; 7 bases line up with TRBD2. CDR1 is SQVTM, CDR2 ANQGSEA, per germline. This CDR3 is built from 12 residues. CDR3 sequence reads: CGGGGSTGELFF. The CDR3, as DNA: TGCGGGGGGGGTGGATCCACCGGGGAGCTGTTTTTT.

V gene TRBV27 combines with J gene TRBJ2-3; the match to TRBD2 covers 9 bases. V trimming: 3 bases; J trimming: 4 bases; junction bases outside the gene matches: 14. From germline, CDR1 is MNHEY and CDR2 SMNVEV (reference sequence). CDR3 length: 18 residues. Here the CDR3 reads CASSFLPPSGMLSDTQYF. In DNA form, the CDR3 reads TGTGCCAGCAGTTTCCTCCCCCCTAGCGGGATGCTCTCAGATACGCAGTATTTT.

The J gene is TRBJ2-1, the V gene TRBV25-1; 13 nucleotides match TRBD2. Germline loops: CDR1 MGHDK, CDR2 SYGVNS. The CDR3 has 17 residues. V lost 8 bases to trimming and J lost 7 bases; unmatched junction nucleotides: 14. As DNA, the CDR3 is TGTGCCAGCCGCCGGACTAGCGGGAGAGTGGGCTCTAATGAGCAGTTCTTC. Protein: CASRRTSGRVGSNEQFF.

This rearrangement joins TRBV4-3 to TRBJ1-2; 7 bases map to TRBD1. V lost 5 bases to trimming and J lost 5 bases; unmatched junction nucleotides: 17. The CDR3 contains 17 residues. CDR1 and CDR2 from the germline V gene are LGHNA and YSLEER. The CDR3 loop reads CASSRDSGRLMGYGYTF. The CDR3 nucleotides are TGCGCCAGCAGCAGGGACAGCGGGCGCCTAATGGGTTATGGCTACACCTTC.

The gene calls are TRBV5-4 and TRBJ2-5; D might be TRBD2 (6 bases). V lost 3 bases and J lost 0, with 12 bases in between. Germline CDR1 is SGHNT and CDR2 is YYREEE (reference sequence). The CDR3 sequence is 15 residues long. The CDR3 coding sequence is TGTGCCAGCAGCTCACCTGGCGGGAACCAAGAGACCCAGTACTTC. Its translation is CASSSPGGNQETQYF.

This chain links TRBV27 with TRBJ2-7; 10 nucleotides match TRBD1. The CDR3 is made up of 17 amino acids. CDR1 is MNHEY and CDR2 is SMNVEV in the germline V gene (reference sequence). Losses at the gene ends were 3 bases for V and 4 bases for J; bases not matched to a gene: 12. In DNA, the CDR3 is TGTGCCAGCAGTTTTGGGCCTCCTAGACAGGGGGCTTACGAGCAGTACTTC. Its protein is CASSFGPPRQGAYEQYF.

A single count supports this clone. J is TRBJ2-1 and V is TRBV7-8; the match to TRBD1 covers 11 bases. This CDR3 contains 16 residues. Trimming at V came to 5 bases and at J to 9 bases, leaving 12 bases not matched to a gene. Germline CDR1 SGHVS, CDR2 FQNEAQ. CDR3 bases: TGTGCCAGCAGCCCCCGGGACAGGGGGTTTTTTGGTGAGCAGTTCTTC. Protein sequence: CASSPRDRGFFGEQFF.

The chain combines TRBV5-1 with TRBJ1-2; possibly TRBD1 for D (5 bases). Germline V gene sequence: CDR1 SGHRS, CDR2 YFSETQ. The CDR3 extends over 17 amino acids. V lost 2 bases and J 6 bases, leaving 23 bases between the germline ends. CDR3 sequence: CASSFFTLSSSGDGYTF. The CDR3 DNA reads TGCGCCAGCAGCTTCTTTACTTTGTCCTCTTCGGGGGATGGCTACACCTTC.

V is TRBV7-2 and J is TRBJ2-3; 14 bases are a match to TRBD2. This CDR3 is built from 17 residues. The V gene's germline CDR1 is SGHTA and CDR2 FQGNSA. V trimming: 6 bases; J trimming: 5 bases; junction bases outside the gene matches: 10. CDR3 bases: TGTGCCAGCAGTTCTACCTTTGGACTAGCGGGAGGAGATACGCAGTATTTT. Protein sequence: CASSSTFGLAGGDTQYF.

V is TRBV7-9 and J is TRBJ1-1; D perhaps matches TRBD1 (5 bases). Germline CDR1 and CDR2: SEHNR and FQNEAQ (reference sequence). This CDR3 is built from 12 residues. Trimming took 2 bases from V and 6 from J, leaving 7 bases between them. CDR3 nucleotides: TGTGCCAGCAGCTTAAAGGGGTCTGAAGCTTTCTTT. Translated: CASSLKGSEAFF.

V gene TRBV27 combines with J gene TRBJ2-1, with 16 bases that match TRBD2. This CDR3 region has 16 residues. With V trimmed by 6 bases and J by 5 bases, 4 bases remained unmatched. Germline lookup yields CDR1 MNHEY and CDR2 SMNVEV (reference sequence). CDR3 in amino acids: CASRSGTSGRDNEQFF. For the CDR3, the DNA is TGTGCCAGCAGGTCCGGGACTAGCGGGAGGGACAATGAGCAGTTCTTC.

The rearrangement joins TRBV28 to TRBJ2-1, with TRBD2 identical over 9 bases. The J segment lost 7 bases and the V segment lost 3 bases, leaving 10 bases of the junction unmatched. The CDR3 has 16 residues. Germline V gene data show CDR1 as MDHEN and CDR2 as SYDVKM. As DNA, the CDR3 is TGTGCCAGCAGTTTCGCGGGAGGGGGCAGGGATAATGAGCAGTTCTTC. This encodes CASSFAGGGRDNEQFF.

This clone was picked up a small number of times. The gene calls are TRBV27 and TRBJ2-2; 11 nucleotides line up with TRBD1. In germline, CDR1 is MNHEY, CDR2 SMNVEV (reference sequence). The junction had 12 bases not matched to a gene; V was cut back by 2 bases and J by 4 bases. The CDR3 has 19 residues. This CDR3 is CASSLRGSWTGGSTGELFF. The CDR3 DNA reads as TGTGCCAGCAGTTTAAGGGGGTCGTGGACAGGGGGCTCCACCGGGGAGCTGTTTTTT.

V and J are TRBV7-9 and TRBJ2-1, with TRBD1 identical over 7 bases. Trimming removed 5 bases from V and 0 bases from J; junction bases left unmatched: 13. Looked up from germline, CDR1 is SEHNR and CDR2 is FQNEAQ (reference sequence). CDR3 length: 18 residues. The CDR3 protein is CASSTRETGYNSYNEQFF. The CDR3 DNA reads as TGTGCCAGCAGCACCAGAGAGACAGGGTACAACTCCTACAATGAGCAGTTCTTC.

This sequence joins TRBV6-1 and TRBJ2-7, with 9 bases that match TRBD1. Germline CDR1 is MNHNS and CDR2 is SASEGT. The V gene end was trimmed by 7 bases and the J gene end by 5 bases; junction bases not matched to a gene: 9. The CDR3 sequence is 14 residues long. The CDR3 region is CASTDRDRVHEQYF. For the CDR3, the DNA is TGTGCCAGCACGGACCGGGACAGGGTTCACGAGCAGTACTTC.

The gene calls are TRBV28 and TRBJ2-1, with D possibly matching TRBD1 (5 bases). Germline CDR1 and CDR2: MDHEN and SYDVKM. V lost 3 bases to trimming and J lost 5 bases, with 11 bases between them. The CDR3 runs to 14 residues. Here the CDR3 DNA reads TGTGCCAGCAGTTTCATAGACAGACACAATGAGCAGTTCTTC. Translated: CASSFIDRHNEQFF.